The 20 T cell receptor beta chains below come from one sample, sequenced in a study of shared clonotypes between healthy human individuals. Naive CD8 cells lacked CD45RO, underwent positive selection for CCR7 and left out terminally differentiated effector memory CD45RA+ cells. Method: immunoSEQ multiplex PCR; TCRdb's copy keeps in-frame clones and lacks some. The sample lists about 610,000 clones; 95% to 97% were seen once. Sequenced material: naive CD8+ T cells sorted from blood. These receptors were obtained from a woman aged 25 to 39 in good health.

V is TRBV5-1 and J is TRBJ2-1, with 8 nucleotides matching TRBD2. From germline, CDR1 is SGHRS and CDR2 YFSETQ. V was pared by 0 bases and J by 10 bases, with 9 bases of the junction left unmatched. The CDR3 contains 15 residues. CDR3 DNA sequence: TGCGCCAGCAGCTTGGAAGCGGGGGCGTCCAAAGAGCAGTTCTTC. Translating it yields CASSLEAGASKEQFF.

The chain links TRBV13 to TRBJ2-1, with a possible D match to TRBD1 (5 bases). Germline V gives CDR1 PRHDT, CDR2 FYEKMQ (reference sequence). This CDR3 has 11 amino acids. V lost 5 bases, J lost 8 bases, and 7 bases lay in between. The DNA of the CDR3 is TGTGCCAGCAGCCAACAGGATGAGCAGTTCTTC. Translating gives CASSQQDEQFF.

The chain combines TRBV27 with TRBJ2-7; possible D gene TRBD2, 7 bases. The V and J ends lost 4 bases and 4 bases respectively, with 17 bases between them. The CDR3 spans 15 residues. The germline V gene encodes CDR1 MNHEY and CDR2 SMNVEV (reference sequence). CDR3 in DNA: TGTGCCAGCAGTTCGGCGAGGGGGGGAGGATACGAGCAGTACTTC. This sequence encodes CASSSARGGGYEQYF.

This clone was seen only once. This chain connects TRBV5-6 to TRBJ2-5; D is perhaps TRBD2 (5 bases). Per the germline V gene, CDR1 is SGHDT and CDR2 is YYEEEE. V gave up 2 bases and J gave up 4 bases, with 15 bases separating them. CDR3 length: 15 amino acids. As DNA, the CDR3 is TGTGCCAGCAGCTTTGGTAGCGCGATATCAGAGACCCAGTACTTC. Translation: CASSFGSAISETQYF. Full variable domain (remainder filled in from reference TRBV5-6 and TRBJ2-5): DAGVTQSPTHLIKTRGQQVTLRCSPKSGHDTVSWYQQALGQGPQFIFQYYEEEERQRGNFPDRFSGHQFPNYSSELNVNALLLGDSALYLCASSFGSAISETQYFGPGTRLLVL.

This clone was detected only a few times. The chain couples TRBV10-3 to TRBJ2-5; TRBD1 matches at 7 bases. With V trimmed by 8 bases and J by 7 bases, 10 bases remained unmatched. This CDR3 has 13 amino acids. Per germline, CDR1 ENHRY and CDR2 SYGVKD. CDR3 region: CAIGEGTDGTQYF. Written as DNA, the CDR3 is TGTGCCATCGGAGAGGGGACAGACGGGACCCAGTACTTC.

The chain uses TRBV28 and TRBJ1-4; D remains ambiguous. The germline V and J ends were trimmed by 6 bases and 6 bases, with 14 bases remaining between them. CDR3 length equals 14 residues. Germline CDR1 MDHEN, CDR2 SYDVKM. DNA for the CDR3: TGTGCCAGCAGCCCCGGGGATGGGGATGAAAAACTGTTTTTT. Translation gives CASSPGDGDEKLFF.

The chain uses TRBV6-5 and TRBJ2-7; D is unclear. The V end was cut by 2 bases, the J end by 2 bases, with 7 bases between. CDR1 and CDR2 from the germline V gene are MNHEY and SVGAGI. The CDR3 consists of 13 residues. The CDR3 is CASSYASPYEQYF. The DNA of the CDR3 is TGTGCCAGCAGTTACGCCTCTCCCTACGAGCAGTACTTC.

J is TRBJ2-1 and V is TRBV4-2, with a weak D call TRBD2 (6 bases). Germline-derived CDR1 and CDR2 are LGHNA and YNFKEQ. This CDR3 spans 18 amino acids. The V and J ends lost 2 bases and 0 bases respectively, with 17 bases between them. The CDR3 is CASSQPKPSASSYNEQFF. For the CDR3, the DNA is TGTGCCAGCAGCCAACCGAAACCTAGCGCGAGCTCCTACAATGAGCAGTTCTTC.

This chain joins TRBV21-1 and TRBJ2-7. TRBV21-1 is given as a pseudogene. CDR3 length: 16 residues. The CDR3 bases are TGTGCCAGCAGCGGAGGGGTCCGGGGGAAGGGGGAGGAGCAGTACTTC. It encodes CASSGGVRGKGEEQYF.

The J gene is TRBJ1-2, the V gene TRBV19; D unresolved. There are 14 residues in the CDR3. Germline CDR1 reads LNHDA; CDR2 reads SQIVND (reference sequence). V lost 2 bases and J lost 5, with 12 bases in between. CDR3 nucleotide sequence: TGTGCCAGTAGTATACGGACGGATTTATATGGCTACACCTTC. Translation: CASSIRTDLYGYTF.

The chain uses TRBV29-1 and TRBJ2-7; the D gene is possibly TRBD2 (5 bases). Per germline, CDR1 SQVTM and CDR2 ANQGSEA. With 0 bases removed from V and 4 bases from J, the gap between germline ends came to 7 bases. This CDR3 contains 12 residues. The CDR3 DNA reads TGCAGCGTTGAAGAGGGGAGATACGAGCAGTACTTC. Translation gives CSVEEGRYEQYF.

The chain employs TRBV7-9 and TRBJ2-5, with a tentative D call TRBD2 (6 bases). Trimming shortened V by 7 bases and J by 3 bases, and 12 bases separated the two germline ends. Germline V CDR1 and CDR2: SEHNR, FQNEAQ (reference sequence). The CDR3 runs 13 residues. In DNA, the CDR3 is TGTGCCAGCACCCTTTGGGAGGAAGAGACCCAGTACTTC. Translating gives CASTLWEEETQYF.

The chain couples TRBV15 to TRBJ1-3; D gene unclear. The V gene's germline CDR1 is LNHNV and CDR2 YYDKDF (reference sequence). V was cut by 0 bases and J by 4 bases, with 4 bases left in between. This CDR3 comprises 13 residues. In DNA form, the CDR3 reads TGTGCCACCAGCAGAGATCTCGGAAACACCATATATTTT. This gives the protein CATSRDLGNTIYF.

The chain combines TRBV11-2 with TRBJ2-1; D gene unclear. Germline V lookup: CDR1 SGHAT, CDR2 FQNNGV. The V gene lost 4 bases and the J gene lost 1 base, with 8 bases spanning the gap. The CDR3 runs 14 residues. CDR3 in amino acids: CASSSWNSYNEQFF. In DNA form, the CDR3 reads TGTGCCAGCAGCTCGTGGAATTCCTACAATGAGCAGTTCTTC.

The chain combines TRBV19 with TRBJ2-1; D unresolved. Germline loops: CDR1 LNHDA, CDR2 SQIVND (reference sequence). The CDR3 totals 15 residues. Deletions cut 6 bases from V and 0 bases from J, with 12 bases between. In DNA form, the CDR3 reads TGTGCCAGTAGAGTGGGCTGGAGCTCCTACAATGAGCAGTTCTTC. Amino acids: CASRVGWSSYNEQFF.

The CDR3: CASSQKTGSYEQYF. CDR3 coding DNA: TGCGCCAGCAGCCAAAAGACAGGGAGCTACGAGCAGTACTTC. V and J are TRBV4-1 and TRBJ2-7; 7 bases are a match to TRBD1. Losses at the gene ends were 2 bases for V and 3 bases for J; bases not matched to a gene: 4. Germline V gives CDR1 MGHRA, CDR2 YSYEKL. The CDR3 runs 14 residues.

The chain combines TRBV5-4 with TRBJ2-1, with D hard to call. Trimming took 0 bases from V and 8 from J, leaving 9 bases between them. Germline V gives CDR1 SGHNT, CDR2 YYREEE (reference sequence). CDR3 length: 13 amino acids. The CDR3 coding sequence is TGTGCCAGCAGCTTGGTCCACGCGGATGAGCAGTTCTTC. It codes for CASSLVHADEQFF.

The chain uses TRBV4-1 and TRBJ2-5; tentatively, D is TRBD1 or TRBD2 (5 bases each). This CDR3 spans 15 amino acids. Germline V lookup: CDR1 MGHRA, CDR2 YSYEKL. V dropped 4 bases and J dropped 5 bases, with 17 bases sitting between them. CDR3 protein: CASSPNPGTGETQYF. The CDR3 region has the DNA TGCGCCAGCAGCCCGAACCCAGGGACGGGGGAGACCCAGTACTTC.

This chain uses TRBV28 with TRBJ1-5, with unresolved D. V was shortened by 5 bases and J by 9 bases, with 11 bases between the two germline ends. The CDR3 loop spans 12 amino acids. The V gene's germline CDR1 is MDHEN and CDR2 SYDVKM. CDR3 sequence: CASSPLYRPQHF. CDR3 DNA sequence: TGTGCCAGCAGTCCCTTATATCGGCCCCAGCATTTT.

On this clone: Other DNA sequences within the sample encode an identical CDR3. The gene calls are TRBV7-9 and TRBJ2-7; D gene ambiguous. CDR3 length: 13 residues. V lost 2 bases and J 4 bases, leaving 9 bases between the germline ends. Germline loops: CDR1 SEHNR, CDR2 FQNEAQ (reference sequence). This chain's CDR3 is CASSLSDTYEQYF. CDR3 sequence (DNA): TGTGCCAGCAGCTTATCCGACACGTACGAGCAGTACTTC.